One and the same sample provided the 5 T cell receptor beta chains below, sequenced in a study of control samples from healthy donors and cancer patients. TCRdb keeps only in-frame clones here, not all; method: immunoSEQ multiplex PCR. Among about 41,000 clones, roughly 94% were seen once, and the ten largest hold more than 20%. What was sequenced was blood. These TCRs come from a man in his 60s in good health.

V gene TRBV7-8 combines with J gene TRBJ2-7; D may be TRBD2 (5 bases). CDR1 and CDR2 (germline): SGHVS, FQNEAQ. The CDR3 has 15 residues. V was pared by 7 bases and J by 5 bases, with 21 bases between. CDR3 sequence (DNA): TGTGCCAGCATTCTTGGGCCCGGGATGGTCCACGAGCAGTACTTC. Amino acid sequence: CASILGPGMVHEQYF.

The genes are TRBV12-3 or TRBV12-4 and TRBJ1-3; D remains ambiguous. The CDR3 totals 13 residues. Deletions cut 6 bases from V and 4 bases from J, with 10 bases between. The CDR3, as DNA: TGTGCCAGCAGCCGAAGAACCGGAAACACCATATATTTT. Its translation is CASSRRTGNTIYF.

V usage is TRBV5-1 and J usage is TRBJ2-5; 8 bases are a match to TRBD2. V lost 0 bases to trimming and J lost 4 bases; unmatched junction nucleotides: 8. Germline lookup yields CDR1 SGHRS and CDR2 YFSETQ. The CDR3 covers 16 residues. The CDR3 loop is CASSLEAGGTGETQYF. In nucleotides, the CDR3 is TGCGCCAGCAGCTTGGAGGCGGGAGGCACGGGAGAGACCCAGTACTTC.

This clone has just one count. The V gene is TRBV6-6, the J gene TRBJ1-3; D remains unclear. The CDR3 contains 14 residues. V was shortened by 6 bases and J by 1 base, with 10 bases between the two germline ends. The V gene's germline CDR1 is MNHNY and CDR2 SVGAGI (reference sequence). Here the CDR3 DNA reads TGTGCCAGCAGCTTCCCGGCTTCTGGAAACACCATATATTTT. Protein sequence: CASSFPASGNTIYF.

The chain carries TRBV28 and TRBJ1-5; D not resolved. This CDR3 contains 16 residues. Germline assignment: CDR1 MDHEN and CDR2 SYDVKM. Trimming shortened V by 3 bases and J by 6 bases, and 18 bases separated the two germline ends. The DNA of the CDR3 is TGTGCCAGCAGTTTGGGTCTGAGGTTCGCCAGTCAGCCCCAGCATTTT. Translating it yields CASSLGLRFASQPQHF. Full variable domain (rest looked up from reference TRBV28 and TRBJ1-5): DVKVTQSSRYLVKRTGEKVFLECVQDMDHENMFWYRQDPGLGLRLIYFSYDVKMKEKGDIPEGYSVSREKKERFSLILESASTNQTSMYLCASSLGLRFASQPQHFGDGTRLSIL.